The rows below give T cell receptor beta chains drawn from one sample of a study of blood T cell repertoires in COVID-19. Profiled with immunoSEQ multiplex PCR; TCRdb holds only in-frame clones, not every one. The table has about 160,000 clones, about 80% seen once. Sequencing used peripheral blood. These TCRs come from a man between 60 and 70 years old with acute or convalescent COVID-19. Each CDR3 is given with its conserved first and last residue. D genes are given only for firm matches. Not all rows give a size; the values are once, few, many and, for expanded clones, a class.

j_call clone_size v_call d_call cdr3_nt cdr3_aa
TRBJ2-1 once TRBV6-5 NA TGTGCCAGCAACCGGGACACTCACAATGAGCAGTTCTTC CASNRDTHNEQFF
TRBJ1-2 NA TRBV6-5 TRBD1 TGTGCCAGCAGAGTCGACAGGGTGAGCGGCTACACCTTC CASRVDRVSGYTF
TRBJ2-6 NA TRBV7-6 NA TGTGCCAGCAGCTTTGTATTGGGGGGCTCTGGGGCCAACGTCCTGACTTTC CASSFVLGGSGANVLTF
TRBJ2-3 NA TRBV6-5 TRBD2 TGTGCCAGCAGGGAGACTAGCGGGAGCACAGATACGCAGTATTTT CASRETSGSTDTQYF
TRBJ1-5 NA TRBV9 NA TGTGCCAGCAGCGTAGATCTGGGAGGGCAGCCCCAGCATTTT CASSVDLGGQPQHF
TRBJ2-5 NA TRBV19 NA TGTGCCAGTAGTATAGGGCAGACTAAGTACCAAGAGACCCAGTACTTC CASSIGQTKYQETQYF
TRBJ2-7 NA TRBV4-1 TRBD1 TGCGCCAGCAGCCAATTCTTACTCGGGGGCAGGGGGCAGTACGAGCAGTACTTC CASSQFLLGGRGQYEQYF
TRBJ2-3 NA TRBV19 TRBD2 TGTGCCAGTAGCCGGACTAGCGGGGGCACAGATACGCAGTATTTT CASSRTSGGTDTQYF
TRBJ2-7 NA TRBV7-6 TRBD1 TGTGCCAGCAGCGAGGGACAGGGAAACTCCTACGAGCAGTACTTC CASSEGQGNSYEQYF
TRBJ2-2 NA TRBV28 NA TGTGCCAGCAGTTTGGCGGGGAACACCGGGGAGCTGTTTTTT CASSLAGNTGELFF
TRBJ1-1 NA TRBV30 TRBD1 TGTGCCTGGAGAACAGGGGCGCGAACTGAAGCTTTCTTT CAWRTGARTEAFF
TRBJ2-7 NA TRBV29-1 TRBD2 TGCAGCGTTGAGGGACTAGCGGGCTACGAGCAGTACTTC CSVEGLAGYEQYF
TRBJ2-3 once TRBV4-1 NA TGCGCCAGCAGCCAACAAACAGGGAGTAACACAGATACGCAGTATTTT CASSQQTGSNTDTQYF
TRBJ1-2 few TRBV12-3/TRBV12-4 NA TGTGCCAGCAGCCCTTCCCCAGACTATGGCTACACCTTC CASSPSPDYGYTF
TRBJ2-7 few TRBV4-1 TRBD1 TGCGCCAGCAGCCAAGAGTGGACAGGTGCCTACGAGCAGTACTTC CASSQEWTGAYEQYF
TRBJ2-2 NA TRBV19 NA TGTGCCAGTAGTTGGGCAGGGCGGAACACCGGGGAGCTGTTTTTT CASSWAGRNTGELFF
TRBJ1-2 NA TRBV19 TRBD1 TGTGCCAGTAAACCGGACAGGGATGATGGCTACACCTTC CASKPDRDDGYTF
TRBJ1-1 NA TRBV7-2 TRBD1 TGTGCCAGCAGCCTCCCCGACAGGGGAGGCACTGAAGCTTTCTTT CASSLPDRGGTEAFF
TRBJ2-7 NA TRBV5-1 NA TGCGCCAGCAGCTTGGGGCAATACGAGCAGTACTTC CASSLGQYEQYF
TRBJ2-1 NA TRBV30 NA TGTGCCTGGAGTAGGGTGGGGCATGAGCAGTTCTTC CAWSRVGHEQFF
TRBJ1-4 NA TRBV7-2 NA TGTGCCAGCAGCTTAGACTCAGGGGAATTCGAGAAACTGTTTTTT CASSLDSGEFEKLFF
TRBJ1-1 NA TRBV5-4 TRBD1 TGTGCCAGCAGGCCTCAGGGGGATCTTGGCACTGAAGCTTTCTTT CASRPQGDLGTEAFF
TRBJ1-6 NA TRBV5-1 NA TGCGCCAGCAGCTTGAACGCAGGGGCTAATTCACCCCTCCACTTT CASSLNAGANSPLHF
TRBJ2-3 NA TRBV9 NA TGTGCCAGCAGCGGGGCCACTAGCACAGATACGCAGTATTTT CASSGATSTDTQYF
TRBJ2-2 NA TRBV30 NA TGTGCCTGGACTGGAACAGGGACCGGGGAGCTGTTTTTT CAWTGTGTGELFF
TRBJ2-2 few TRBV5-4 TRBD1 TGTGCCAGCAGCTTGGCAGTAGGGGGCCCCGGGGAGCTGTTTTTT CASSLAVGGPGELFF
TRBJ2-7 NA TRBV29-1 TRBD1 TGCAGCGTTGATCTTCCAGGCGGACAGGGGTCCTACGAGCAGTACTTC CSVDLPGGQGSYEQYF
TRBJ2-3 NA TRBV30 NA TGTGCCTGGAGTGGGGCTGGGGATACGCAGTATTTT CAWSGAGDTQYF
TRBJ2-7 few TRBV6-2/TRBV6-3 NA TGTGCCAGCAGTTACTCTCAGGGGACGGCCTACGAGCAGTACTTC CASSYSQGTAYEQYF
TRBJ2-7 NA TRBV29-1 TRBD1 TGCAGCGTTGAATGGGACAGGGACCACGAGCAGTACTTC CSVEWDRDHEQYF
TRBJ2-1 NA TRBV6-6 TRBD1 TGTGCCAGCAGTTCAGCGACAGGGCAGTCGATGTTCTTC CASSSATGQSMFF
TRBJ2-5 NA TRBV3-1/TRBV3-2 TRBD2 TGTGCCAGCAGAACTAGCGGGGGGGCGGGAGAGACCCAGTACTTC CASRTSGGAGETQYF
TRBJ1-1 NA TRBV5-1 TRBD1 TGCGCCAGCAGACAAGGGGGCGCGGACACTGAAGCTTTCTTT CASRQGGADTEAFF
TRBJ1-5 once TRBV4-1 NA TGCGCCAGCAGCCAAGAGATCGGGGGTGGTCAGCCCCAGCATTTT CASSQEIGGGQPQHF
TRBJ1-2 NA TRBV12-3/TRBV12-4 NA TGTGCCAGCAGTTTAGGACAGAATGGCTACACCTTC CASSLGQNGYTF
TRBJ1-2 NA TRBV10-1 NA TGCGCCAGCAGTGAGTCGCCCCAGGATACGGGATTCGACGGCTACACCTTC CASSESPQDTGFDGYTF
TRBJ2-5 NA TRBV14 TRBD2 TGTGCCAGCAGCCAAGGGGACCGGGAGGGAGAGACCCAGTACTTC CASSQGDREGETQYF
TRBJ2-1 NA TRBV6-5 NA TGTGCCAGCATTCCTTGGGGAGGTGGTGAGCAGTTCTTC CASIPWGGGEQFF